The following is a TCR beta chain sequence with its context. This clonotype appeared many times. Its antigen is currently not known. Per-nucleotide qualities are absent, and no much larger clonotype sits a single base away. For repertoire sequencing, TCR beta CDR3 regions were amplified from RNA transcripts. The first round was an RT-PCR using HTBI primers with the Qiagen OneStep RT-PCR kit, and this first round was followed by a second-round multiplex PCR, then size selection and purification. The libraries underwent paired-end sequencing with 100 bp reads on an Illumina HiSeq2000. In the authors' own workflow: SOAPnuke was used to process the reads, removing any read that contained adapters or uncalled bases, had a mean Phred below 15, or lacked an exact match to the constant primer or identifier. COPE v1.2.5 was used to merge high-quality paired reads. Each unique nucleotide sequence was treated as a clonotype, and MiTCR v1.1 was used to align the clonotypes to the IMGT TRB V, D and J references. Only V-J combinations with frequency above 0.0001 were analysed, covering over 98% of repertoires. For each V-J combination, a TCR clonal expansion and chaos score was defined as F50 clonal expansion divided by the chaos observed in the TCRdist matrix. Welch's t-statistics and random forest were used to reduce features to about a dozen V-J combinations, which were fed into a naive Bayes classifier. The similarity between thyroid and blood repertoires was quantified using the Morisita-Horn index. TCRdb reanalyzed the raw reads on its own, using fastp at Q25 for trimming and MiXCR for clone calling, and kept in-frame beta chains. CDR3 protein duplicates are merged, each entry listing the most common genes and DNA. None of the V and J calls come from the authors' own analysis; TCRdb made them. The sample table contains about 500,000 distinct CDR3 sequences; only one count was recorded for approximately 15% of them. The ten largest clonotypes hold 9.8% of the sample.

The source of the sample is a study of Graves' ophthalmopathy and Graves' hyperthyroidism (dated by TCRdb to between 2018 and 2020). For context, the study as a whole: Peripheral blood samples were taken at the time of initial diagnosis, before any treatment was given. T-cell repertoires of thyroid tissue and blood were compared in several hyperthyroidism patients. For independent validation, a separate cohort was made up of 18 to 20 hyperthyroidism patients plus 17 patients who later progressed from hyperthyroidism to ophthalmopathy. Following sample collection, hyperthyroidism patients were given methimazole at a starting dose of 30 mg daily, and ophthalmopathy patients were given high-dose intravenous methylprednisolone. In total, under 150 blood samples were TCR-sequenced: some 40 ophthalmopathy, roughly 77 hyperthyroidism and approximately 17 hyperthyroidism-to-ophthalmopathy patients. The approximately 90 discovery patients were randomly split 7:3 into training and test sets. To explore V-J signatures that distinguish ophthalmopathy from hyperthyroidism, a discovery set of about 99 patients was enrolled, made up of some 41 with ophthalmopathy and roughly 55 with stable hyperthyroidism. To tell Graves' ophthalmopathy apart from Graves' hyperthyroidism, and to predict which patients would progress to ophthalmopathy, the study relied on TCR beta repertoire signatures.

Ophthalmopathy patients were characterized by moderately to severely active disease, a Clinical Activity Score of at least 3, a NOSPECS grade of at least 4, and a disease duration under 3 months. Patients with other autoimmune diseases, uncontrolled infections, pregnancy or lactation were excluded. Clinical symptoms, serum thyroxine, TRAb, thyroid ultrasound and orbital computed tomography formed the basis of the diagnosis. PBMCs were isolated from about 10 ml of fresh peripheral blood by Ficoll-Paque density gradient centrifugation. Total RNA was extracted with Trizol reagent and quality-checked on an Agilent 2100 Bioanalyzer. The paper's findings and limits, for the study overall: The 13-signature model separated ophthalmopathy from stable hyperthyroidism with around 90% sensitivity and around 84% specificity in cross-validation, and 80%/75% in the test set. Most of the expanded thyroid clonotypes with a frequency above 0.001 were also detected in blood, and it was suggested that the thyroid immune response may be reflected by blood repertoires. In validation, the model predicted ophthalmopathy progression with over 60% sensitivity and about 73% specificity; 12 predicted patients were CT-confirmed with GO in a median of about 7.1 months. No statistical method was used to set the sample size in advance, and the investigators knew which group each participant was assigned to.

This TCR derives from a woman aged 25-40 years with Graves' ophthalmopathy. Donor details come from another sample of the same person, matched by shared clones. The sequenced material came from blood.

The CDR3 here reads CASSWGTSGWETQYF. Read as DNA, the sequence is TGTGCCAGCAGCTGGGGGACTAGCGGATGGGAGACCCAGTACTTC. Here the chain combines TRBV7-2 and TRBJ2-5; 11 middle bases align to TRBD2. From cysteine to phenylalanine, the CDR3 is 15 amino acids long. Of the read, only the CDR3 DNA is kept; its 45 bases are in frame from base 1. Based on the germline V gene, the CDR1 and CDR2 sequences are SGHTA and FQGNSA. Germline trimming: 4 bases from V, 5 bases from J; junction bases outside gene matches: 6.